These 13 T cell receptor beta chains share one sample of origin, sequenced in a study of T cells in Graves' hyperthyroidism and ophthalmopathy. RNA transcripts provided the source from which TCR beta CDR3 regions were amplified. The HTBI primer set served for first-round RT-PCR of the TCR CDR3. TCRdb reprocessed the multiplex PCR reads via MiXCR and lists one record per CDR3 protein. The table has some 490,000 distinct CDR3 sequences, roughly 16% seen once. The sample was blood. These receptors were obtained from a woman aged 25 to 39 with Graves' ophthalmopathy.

CDR3 sequence reads: CASSWTGASQETQYF. For the CDR3, the DNA is TGCGCCAGCAGTTGGACAGGGGCAAGCCAAGAGACCCAGTACTTC. V and J are TRBV5-1 and TRBJ2-5; 9 bases align to TRBD1. The CDR3 spans 15 residues. The ends lost 5 bases at V and 1 base at J; junction bases unmatched: 6. Germline CDR1 SGHRS, CDR2 YFSETQ.

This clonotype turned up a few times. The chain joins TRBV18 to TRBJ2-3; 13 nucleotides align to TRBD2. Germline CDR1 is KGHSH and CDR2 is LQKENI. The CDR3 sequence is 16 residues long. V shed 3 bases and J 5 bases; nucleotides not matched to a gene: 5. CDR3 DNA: TGTGCCAGCTCACCCCCCGGACTAGCGGGAGAAGATACGCAGTATTTT. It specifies CASSPPGLAGEDTQYF.

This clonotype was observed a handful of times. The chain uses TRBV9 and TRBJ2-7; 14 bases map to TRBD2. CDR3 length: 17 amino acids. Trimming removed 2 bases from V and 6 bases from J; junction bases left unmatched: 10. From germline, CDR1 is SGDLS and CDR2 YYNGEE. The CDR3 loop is CASSVGTSGSSAGEQYF. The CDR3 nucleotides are TGTGCCAGCAGCGTCGGGACTAGCGGGAGTTCAGCGGGCGAGCAGTACTTC. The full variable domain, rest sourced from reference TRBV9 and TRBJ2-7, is DSGVTQTPKHLITATGQRVTLRCSPRSGDLSVYWYQQSLDQGLQFLIQYYNGEERAKGNILERFSAQQFPDLHSELNLSSLELGDSALYFCASSVGTSGSSAGEQYFGPGTRLTVT.

The DNA for the CDR3 is TGTGCCAGCAGCCCCGGACGGGATTGGAAGCAGTACTTC. Its protein product is CASSPGRDWKQYF. V gene TRBV28 combines with J gene TRBJ2-7; TRBD2 is a possible D gene (5 bases). Deletions cut 6 bases from V and 8 bases from J, with 17 bases between. Germline V gene lookup returns CDR1 MDHEN and CDR2 SYDVKM. The CDR3 loop spans 13 amino acids.

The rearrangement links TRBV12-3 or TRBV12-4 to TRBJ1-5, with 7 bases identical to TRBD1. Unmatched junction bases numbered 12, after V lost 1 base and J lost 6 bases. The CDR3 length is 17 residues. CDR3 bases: TGTGCCAGCAGTTTAGTAATTGACAGGGACGTGTTTCAGCCCCAGCATTTT. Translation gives CASSLVIDRDVFQPQHF.

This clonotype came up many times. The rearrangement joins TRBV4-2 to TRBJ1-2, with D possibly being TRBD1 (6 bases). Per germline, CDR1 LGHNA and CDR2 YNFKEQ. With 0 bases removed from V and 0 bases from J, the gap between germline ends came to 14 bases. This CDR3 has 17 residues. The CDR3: CASSQDPRDTSNYGYTF. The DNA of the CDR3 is TGTGCCAGCAGCCAAGATCCACGGGACACTTCTAACTATGGCTACACCTTC.

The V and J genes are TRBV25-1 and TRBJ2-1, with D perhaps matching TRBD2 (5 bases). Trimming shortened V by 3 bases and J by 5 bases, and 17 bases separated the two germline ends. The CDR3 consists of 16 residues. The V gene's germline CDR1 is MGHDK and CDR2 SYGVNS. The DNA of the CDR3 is TGTGCCAGCAGTGACCCGGCCGGGAACGTACACAATGAGCAGTTCTTC. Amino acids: CASSDPAGNVHNEQFF.

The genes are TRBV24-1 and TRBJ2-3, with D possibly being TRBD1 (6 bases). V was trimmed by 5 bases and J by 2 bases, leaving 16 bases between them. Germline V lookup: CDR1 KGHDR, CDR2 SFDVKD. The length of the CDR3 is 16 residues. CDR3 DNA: TGTGCCACCAGTGTCCCGGGACAACCCCACACAGATACGCAGTATTTT. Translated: CATSVPGQPHTDTQYF.

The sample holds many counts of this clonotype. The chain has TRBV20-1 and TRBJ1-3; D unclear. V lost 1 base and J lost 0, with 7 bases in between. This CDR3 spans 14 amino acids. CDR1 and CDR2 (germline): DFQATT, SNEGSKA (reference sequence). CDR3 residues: CSARAKPSGNTIYF. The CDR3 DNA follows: TGCAGTGCTAGAGCAAAGCCCTCTGGAAACACCATATATTTT.

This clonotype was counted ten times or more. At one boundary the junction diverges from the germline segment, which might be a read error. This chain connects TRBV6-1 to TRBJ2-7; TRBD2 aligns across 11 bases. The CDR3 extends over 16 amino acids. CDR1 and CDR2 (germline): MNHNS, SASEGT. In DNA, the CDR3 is TGTGCCAGCAGCGAAGGACTAGCGGGTACCTCCTACGAGCAGTACTTC. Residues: CASSEGLAGTSYEQYF.

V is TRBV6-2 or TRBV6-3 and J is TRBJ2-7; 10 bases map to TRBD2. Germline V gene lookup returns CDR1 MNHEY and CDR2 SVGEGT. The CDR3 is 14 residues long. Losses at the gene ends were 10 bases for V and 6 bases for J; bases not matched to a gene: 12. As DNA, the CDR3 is TGTGCCACCTACAGGGCTAGCGGGAGACCCGAGCAGTACTTC. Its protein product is CATYRASGRPEQYF.

CDR3 amino acids: CASSYSPLTSSETQYF. In nucleotides, the CDR3 is TGTGCCAGCAGTTACTCCCCCTTGACTAGCTCAGAGACCCAGTACTTC. The chain carries TRBV6-5 and TRBJ2-5, with 7 bases lining up with TRBD2. The CDR3 has 16 amino acids. Germline V lookup: CDR1 MNHEY, CDR2 SVGAGI. J lost 4 bases, V lost 0 bases, and 8 bases had no gene match.

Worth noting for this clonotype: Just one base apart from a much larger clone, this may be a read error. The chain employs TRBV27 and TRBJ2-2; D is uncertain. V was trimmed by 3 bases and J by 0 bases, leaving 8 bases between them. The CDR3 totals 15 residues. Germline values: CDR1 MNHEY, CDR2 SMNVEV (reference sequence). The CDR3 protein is CASSFQTANTGELFF. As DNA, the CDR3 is TGTGCCAGCAGTTTCCAAACAGCGAACACCGGGGAGCTGTTTTTT.